The clone carrying this T cell receptor (beta chain) was counted once. The sample belongs to a study of blood T cell repertoires in COVID-19. Study-wide context: COVID-19 samples collected from the United States, Italy and Spain covered acute and convalescent phases. Sample material is recorded as cDNA or gDNA derived from T cells, B-cell-depleted T cells, or PBMCs.

Produced via immunoSEQ multiplex PCR; TCRdb's table is partial and in-frame only. Of about 16,000 clones in the sample, 70% to 90% were seen once. The CDR3 length is 17 residues. CDR1 and CDR2 (germline): KGHDR, SFDVKD. Unmatched junction bases numbered 15, after V lost 4 bases and J lost 8 bases. This chain joins TRBV24-1 and TRBJ2-1; 8 bases are shared with TRBD1. The sequenced sample was peripheral blood. The TCR was taken from a human donor in a cohort sampled during active COVID-19. CDR3 nucleotide sequence: TGTGCCACCAGTGAGCGGGCCGGGACAGGAGATATAGATGAGCAGTTCTTC. Translation: CATSERAGTGDIDEQFF.